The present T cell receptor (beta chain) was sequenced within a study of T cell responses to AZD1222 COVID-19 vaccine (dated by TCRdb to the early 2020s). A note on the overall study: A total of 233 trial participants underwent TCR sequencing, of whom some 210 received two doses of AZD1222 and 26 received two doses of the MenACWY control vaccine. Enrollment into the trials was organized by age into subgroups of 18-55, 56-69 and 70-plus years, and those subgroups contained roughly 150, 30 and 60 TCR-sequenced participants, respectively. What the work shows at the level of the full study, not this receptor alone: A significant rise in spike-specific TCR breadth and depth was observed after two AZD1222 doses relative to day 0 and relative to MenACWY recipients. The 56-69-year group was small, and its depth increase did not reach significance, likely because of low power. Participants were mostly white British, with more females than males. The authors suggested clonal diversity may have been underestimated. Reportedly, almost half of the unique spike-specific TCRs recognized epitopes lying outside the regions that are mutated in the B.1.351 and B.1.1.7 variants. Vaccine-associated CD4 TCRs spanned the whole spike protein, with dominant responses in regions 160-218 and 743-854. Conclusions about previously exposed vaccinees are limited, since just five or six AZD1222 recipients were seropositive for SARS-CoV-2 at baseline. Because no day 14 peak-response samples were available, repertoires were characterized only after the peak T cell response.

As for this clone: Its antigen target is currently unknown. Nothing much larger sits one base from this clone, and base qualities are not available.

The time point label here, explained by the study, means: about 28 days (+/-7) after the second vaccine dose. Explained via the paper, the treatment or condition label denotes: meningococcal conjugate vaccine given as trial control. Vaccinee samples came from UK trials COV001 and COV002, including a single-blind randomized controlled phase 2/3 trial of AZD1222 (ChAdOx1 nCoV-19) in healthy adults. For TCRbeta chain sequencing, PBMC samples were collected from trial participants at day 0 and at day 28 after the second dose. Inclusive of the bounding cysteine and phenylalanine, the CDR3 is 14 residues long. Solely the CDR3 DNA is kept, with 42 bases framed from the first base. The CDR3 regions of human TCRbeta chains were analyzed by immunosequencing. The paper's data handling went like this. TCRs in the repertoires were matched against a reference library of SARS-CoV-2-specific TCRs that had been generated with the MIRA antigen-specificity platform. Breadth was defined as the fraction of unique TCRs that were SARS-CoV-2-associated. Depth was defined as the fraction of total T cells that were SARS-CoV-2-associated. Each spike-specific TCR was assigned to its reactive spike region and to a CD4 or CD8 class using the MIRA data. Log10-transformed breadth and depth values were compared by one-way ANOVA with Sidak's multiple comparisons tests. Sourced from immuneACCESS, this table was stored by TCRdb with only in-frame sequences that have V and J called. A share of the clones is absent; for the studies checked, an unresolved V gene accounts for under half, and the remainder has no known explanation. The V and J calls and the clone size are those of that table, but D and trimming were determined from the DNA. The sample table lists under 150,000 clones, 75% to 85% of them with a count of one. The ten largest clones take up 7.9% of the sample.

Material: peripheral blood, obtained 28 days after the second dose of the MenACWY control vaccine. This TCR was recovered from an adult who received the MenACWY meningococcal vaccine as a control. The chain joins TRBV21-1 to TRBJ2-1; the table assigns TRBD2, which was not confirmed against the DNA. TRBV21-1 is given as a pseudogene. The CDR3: CASTTSSGYNEQFF. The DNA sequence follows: TGTGCCAGCACCACAAGTAGCGGGTACAATGAGCAGTTCTTC.